This TCR beta chain was profiled in a study of T cell responses to AZD1222 COVID-19 vaccine. Study-level points and caveats: The donors showed a predominance of white British ancestry and of females, with possible underestimation of clonal diversity.

This CDR3 is built from 14 residues. With 1 base removed from V and 3 bases from J, the gap between germline ends came to 9 bases. The germline V gene encodes CDR1 KGHSH and CDR2 LQKENI. This clone was seen just once. Antigen specificity is unknown. Method: immunoSEQ multiplex PCR; TCRdb's copy keeps in-frame clones and lacks some. The sample includes some 73,000 clones, 89% of them seen just once. Pooled together were second doses at about 4 or about 12 weeks. This TCR was recovered from an adult who received the AZD1222 COVID-19 vaccine. Sequences were derived from peripheral blood, sampled 28 days after the second AZD1222 dose. V and J are TRBV18 and TRBJ1-2, with D uncertain. The CDR3 DNA reads TGTGCCAGCTCACCACGTCACCTGGACTATGGCTACACCTTC. It encodes CASSPRHLDYGYTF. Using reference TRBV18 and TRBJ1-2 for the parts outside the CDR3, the full variable domain is NAGVMQNPRHLVRRRGQEARLRCSPMKGHSHVYWYRQLPEEGLKFMVYLQKENIIDESGMPKERFSAEFPKEGPSILRIQQVVRGDSAAYFCASSPRHLDYGYTFGSGTRLTVV.